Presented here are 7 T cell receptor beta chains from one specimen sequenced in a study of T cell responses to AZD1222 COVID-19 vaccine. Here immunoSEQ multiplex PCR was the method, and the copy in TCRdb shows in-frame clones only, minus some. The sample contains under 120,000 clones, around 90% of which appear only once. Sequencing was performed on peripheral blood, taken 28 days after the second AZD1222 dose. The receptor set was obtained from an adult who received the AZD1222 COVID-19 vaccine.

The CDR3 coding sequence is TGTGCCAGCAGCCAAGTTAGCGGAGTCGCCGGGGAGCTGTTTTTT. Amino acid sequence: CASSQVSGVAGELFF. J is TRBJ2-2 and V is TRBV14; perhaps TRBD2 as D (6 bases). Germline V gene lookup returns CDR1 SGHDN and CDR2 FVKESK. Trimming took off 1 base at V and 6 bases at J, with 12 bases between the two ends. The CDR3 covers 15 residues.

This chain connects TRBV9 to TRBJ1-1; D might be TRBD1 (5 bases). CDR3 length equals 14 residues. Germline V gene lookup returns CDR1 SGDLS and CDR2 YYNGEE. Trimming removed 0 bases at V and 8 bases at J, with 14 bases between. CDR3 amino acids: CASSVESQGKEAFF. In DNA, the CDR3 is TGTGCCAGCAGCGTAGAAAGTCAGGGAAAAGAAGCTTTCTTT.

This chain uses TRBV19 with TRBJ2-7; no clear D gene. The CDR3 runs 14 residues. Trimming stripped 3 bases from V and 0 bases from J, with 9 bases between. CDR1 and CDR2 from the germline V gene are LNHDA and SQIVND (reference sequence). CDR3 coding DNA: TGTGCCAGTAGTATGGAGTCCTTCTCCTACGAGCAGTACTTC. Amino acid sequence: CASSMESFSYEQYF.

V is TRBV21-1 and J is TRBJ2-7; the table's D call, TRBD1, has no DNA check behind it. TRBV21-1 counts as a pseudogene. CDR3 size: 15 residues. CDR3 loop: CASTLSGTGGSEQYF. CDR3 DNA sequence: TGTGCCAGCACCCTTTCCGGGACAGGGGGCTCCGAGCAGTACTTC.

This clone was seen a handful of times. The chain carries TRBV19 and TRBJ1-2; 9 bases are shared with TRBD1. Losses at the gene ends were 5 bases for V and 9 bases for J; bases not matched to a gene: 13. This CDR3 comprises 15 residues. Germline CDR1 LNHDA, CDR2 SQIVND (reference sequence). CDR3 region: CASSLGTGKCRRYTF. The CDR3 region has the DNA TGTGCCAGTAGTTTAGGGACAGGGAAGTGCAGGCGCTACACCTTC.

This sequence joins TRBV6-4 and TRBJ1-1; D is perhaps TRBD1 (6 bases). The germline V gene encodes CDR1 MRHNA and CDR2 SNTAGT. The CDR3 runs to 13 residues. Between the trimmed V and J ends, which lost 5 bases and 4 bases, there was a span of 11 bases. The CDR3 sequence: CASSTGLSTEAFF. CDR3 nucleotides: TGTGCCAGCAGTACAGGGTTATCCACTGAAGCTTTCTTT.

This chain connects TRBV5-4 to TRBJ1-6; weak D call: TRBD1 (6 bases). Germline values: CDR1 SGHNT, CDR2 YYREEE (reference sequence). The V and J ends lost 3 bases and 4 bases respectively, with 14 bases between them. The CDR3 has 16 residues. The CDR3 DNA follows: TGTGCCAGCAGCTCGCGGGGGGGCACGTATAATTCACCCCTCCACTTT. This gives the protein CASSSRGGTYNSPLHF.